The 2 T cell receptor beta chains below all came from one sample that was sequenced in a study of CD8 T cells in Susac syndrome. Random hexamers were used to reverse transcribe the RNA input (about 0.5 to 1 ug). In TCRdb, the immunoSEQ multiplex PCR reads were re-called with MiXCR into one record per CDR3 protein. Here the sample spans 110,000 to 150,000 distinct CDR3 sequences, approximately 93% being singletons. Sequenced: CD8+ T cells from PBMCs. The receptors shown here come from a human donor in good health.

V usage is TRBV29-1 and J usage is TRBJ2-3; D remains unclear. This CDR3 comprises 11 residues. Germline assignment: CDR1 SQVTM and CDR2 ANQGSEA. V was pared by 3 bases and J by 3 bases, with 4 bases between. The DNA for the CDR3 is TGCAGCGTTGACGGGACAGATACGCAGTATTTT. It is translated as CSVDGTDTQYF.

This clonotype turned up a few times. This chain uses TRBV27 with TRBJ2-3; D is ambiguous. This CDR3 has 13 amino acids. Looked up from germline, CDR1 is MNHEY and CDR2 is SMNVEV (reference sequence). V was trimmed by 5 bases and J by 0 bases, leaving 6 bases between them. CDR3 loop: CASSTYSTDTQYF. DNA for the CDR3: TGTGCCAGCAGTACTTATAGCACAGATACGCAGTATTTT.